This TCR beta chain was documented in a study of technical replicates of blood from a few donors. As to this clone: The same CDR3 can be traced to other DNA sequences in this sample.

The data were produced by immunoSEQ multiplex PCR, yet TCRdb's version contains in-frame clones alone and is incomplete. The table records tens of thousands of clones, nearly 98% of them present only once. The V gene lost 6 bases and the J gene lost 1 base, with 12 bases spanning the gap. Germline V CDR1 and CDR2: SEHNR, FQNEAQ (reference sequence). The CDR3 is 14 residues long. The TCR comes from a human donor in good health. Material: T cells isolated from PBMCs. This chain joins TRBV7-9 and TRBJ1-1; D possibly corresponds to TRBD1 (6 bases). The CDR3 bases are TGTGCCAGCAGAACAGGACAGACGAACACTGAAGCTTTCTTT. Translated: CASRTGQTNTEAFF.